This T cell receptor beta chain was sequenced during a study of metastatic and nonmetastatic thyroid tumors. All patients reached thyroid surgery having received no treatment beforehand. This clone has more than one count but fewer than ten. TCRdb re-analyzed the PCR reads through MiXCR. The sample comprises approximately 31,000 clones, 25% to 30% of which are singletons, and approximately 28% rests with the top ten. The sequenced material came from blood. This TCR was sampled from a female donor with papillary thyroid cancer or a benign thyroid nodule (not recorded which). Some clones in this sample may be carry-over from other donors' samples.

CDR3 sequence reads: CASSGYTGGGDTQYF. As DNA, the CDR3 is TGTGCCAGCAGTGGATATACAGGGGGCGGTGATACGCAGTATTTT. J is TRBJ2-3 and V is TRBV25-1; 9 nucleotides match TRBD1. CDR1 and CDR2 (germline): MGHDK, SYGVNS. The CDR3 runs to 15 residues. V lost 4 bases to trimming and J lost 6 bases; unmatched junction nucleotides: 8.